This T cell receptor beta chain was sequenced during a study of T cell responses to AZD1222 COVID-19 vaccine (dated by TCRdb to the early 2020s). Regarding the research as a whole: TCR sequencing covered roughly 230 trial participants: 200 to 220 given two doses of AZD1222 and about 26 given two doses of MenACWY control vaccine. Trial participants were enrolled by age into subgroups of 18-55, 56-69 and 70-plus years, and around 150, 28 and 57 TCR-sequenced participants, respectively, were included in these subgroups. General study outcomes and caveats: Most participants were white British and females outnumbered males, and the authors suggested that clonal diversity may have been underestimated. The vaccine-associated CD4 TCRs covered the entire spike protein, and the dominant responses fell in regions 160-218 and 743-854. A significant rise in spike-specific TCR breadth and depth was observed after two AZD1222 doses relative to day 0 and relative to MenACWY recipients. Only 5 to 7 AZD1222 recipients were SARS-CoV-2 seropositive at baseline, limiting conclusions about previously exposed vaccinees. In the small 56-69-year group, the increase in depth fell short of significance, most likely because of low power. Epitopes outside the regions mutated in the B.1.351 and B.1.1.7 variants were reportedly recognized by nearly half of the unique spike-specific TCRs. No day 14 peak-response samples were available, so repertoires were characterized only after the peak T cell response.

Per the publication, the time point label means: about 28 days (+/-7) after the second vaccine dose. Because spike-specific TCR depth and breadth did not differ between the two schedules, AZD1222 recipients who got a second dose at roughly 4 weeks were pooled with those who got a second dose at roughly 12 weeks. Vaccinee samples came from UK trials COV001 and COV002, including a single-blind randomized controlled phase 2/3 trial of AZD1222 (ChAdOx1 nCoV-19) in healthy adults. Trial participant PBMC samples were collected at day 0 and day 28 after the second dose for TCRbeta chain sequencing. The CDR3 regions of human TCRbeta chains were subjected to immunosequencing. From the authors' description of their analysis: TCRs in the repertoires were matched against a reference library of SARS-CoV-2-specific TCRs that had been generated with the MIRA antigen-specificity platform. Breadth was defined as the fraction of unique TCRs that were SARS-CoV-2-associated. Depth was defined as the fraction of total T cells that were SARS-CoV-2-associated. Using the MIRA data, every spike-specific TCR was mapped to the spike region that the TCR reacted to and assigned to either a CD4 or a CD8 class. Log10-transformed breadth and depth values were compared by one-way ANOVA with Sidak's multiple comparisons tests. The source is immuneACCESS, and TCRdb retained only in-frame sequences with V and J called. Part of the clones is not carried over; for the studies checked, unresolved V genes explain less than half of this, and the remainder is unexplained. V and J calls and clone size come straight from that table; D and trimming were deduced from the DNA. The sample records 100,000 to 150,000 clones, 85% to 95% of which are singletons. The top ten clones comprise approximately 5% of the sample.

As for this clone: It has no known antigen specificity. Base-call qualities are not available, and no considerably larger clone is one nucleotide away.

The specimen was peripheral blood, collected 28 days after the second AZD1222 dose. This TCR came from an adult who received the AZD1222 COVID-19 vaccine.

The nucleotide sequence is TGTGCCAGCAGCGCCAGACTAGCGGGAGTTCGCGAGCAGTTCTTC. It is translated as CASSARLAGVREQFF. Recombination connected TRBV7-2 to TRBJ2-1; 12 nucleotides in the junction match TRBD2. The CDR3 starts with the cysteine, ends with the phenylalanine, and has 15 residues. The kept DNA is CDR3 alone, 45 bases in frame from the first base. V loses 5 bases at its end and J loses 10 bases; junction bases beyond the gene matches: 9. As encoded in the germline V gene, CDR1 is SGHTA while CDR2 is FQGNSA.